The next 21 T cell receptor beta chains were all read from a single sample in a study of cytomegalovirus exposure and HLA in healthy donors (dated by TCRdb to 2016 to 2017). Libraries were constructed by the immunoSEQ multiplex PCR assay. For the multiplex PCR, a mixture combining 60 forward primers for TCR Vbeta segments and 13 reverse primers for TCR Jbeta segments was used. TCRdb's version of the immuneACCESS table is confined to in-frame rearrangements and falls short of the full clone set. An unresolved V gene accounts for under half of the shortfall where checked; the remainder is of unknown origin. The sample includes some 130,000 clones, with 77% observed a single time. More than 4% of the sample belongs to the ten largest clones. The sample comprised PBMCs. The source is a male donor in good health and CMV-seropositive.

This sequence joins TRBV30 and TRBJ2-1, with D possibly TRBD2 on 5 matching bases. CDR1 and CDR2 (germline): GTSNPN, SVGIG (reference sequence). This CDR3 has 14 amino acids. Trimming pared 6 bases from V and 0 bases from J, leaving 12 bases between. CDR3 protein: CACKADSSYNEQFF. CDR3 coding DNA: TGTGCCTGTAAAGCGGATAGCTCCTACAATGAGCAGTTCTTC.

The rearrangement uses TRBV21-1 and TRBJ2-2; TRBD1 is the table's D call, not checked against the DNA. TRBV21-1 is flagged as a pseudogene. CDR3 length: 17 amino acids. The CDR3 sequence: CASSKVDRERCNGELFF. DNA for the CDR3: TGTGCCAGCAGCAAAGTTGACAGGGAAAGGTGCAACGGGGAGCTGTTTTTT.

The chain combines TRBV5-6 with TRBJ2-4, with 8 nucleotides matching TRBD2. The CDR3 sequence is 19 residues long. With 6 bases clipped from V and 2 bases from J, the junction kept 19 bases outside the gene matches. Germline CDR1 SGHDT, CDR2 YYEEEE. CDR3 bases: TGTGCCAGCACCTCCGGCGGGGGGCGGTGGAGGGATTCCAAAAACATTCAGTACTTC. Its protein product is CASTSGGGRWRDSKNIQYF.

This clone appeared a single time. V and J are TRBV5-4 and TRBJ2-7; tentative D call: TRBD1 (5 bases). Germline V lookup: CDR1 SGHNT, CDR2 YYREEE (reference sequence). V lost 0 bases to trimming and J lost 1 base, with 8 bases between them. The CDR3 loop spans 14 amino acids. The CDR3, as DNA: TGTGCCAGCAGCTTGGCGGCAGGGTCCTACGAGCAGTACTTC. Translated, it gives CASSLAAGSYEQYF.

This chain links TRBV5-4 with TRBJ2-7; D might be TRBD2 (8 bases). The CDR3 runs to 15 residues. Germline CDR1 is SGHNT and CDR2 is YYREEE (reference sequence). Trimming took 4 bases from V and 7 from J, leaving 21 bases between them. DNA for the CDR3: TGTGCCAGCAGCCCCGGACAGGCCCGGGAGGGGGAGCAGTACTTC. Protein sequence: CASSPGQAREGEQYF. The entire variable domain, with the rest obtained from reference TRBV5-4 and TRBJ2-7, is as follows: ETGVTQSPTHLIKTRGQQVTLRCSSQSGHNTVSWYQQALGQGPQFIFQYYREEENGRGNFPPRFSGLQFPNYSSELNVNALELDDSALYLCASSPGQAREGEQYFGPGTRLTVT.

The gene calls are TRBV28 and TRBJ2-7, with D possibly matching TRBD1 (8 bases). The CDR3 covers 16 residues. Germline V gene sequence: CDR1 MDHEN, CDR2 SYDVKM. V was trimmed by 6 bases and J by 2 bases, leaving 20 bases between them. CDR3 amino acids: CASSPRTGREPYEQYF. CDR3 bases: TGTGCCAGCAGCCCCCGGACAGGGAGGGAACCCTACGAGCAGTACTTC.

This chain joins TRBV6-5 and TRBJ1-4; no clear D. Trimming cost V 4 bases and J 4 bases, with 7 bases left between them. Germline assignment: CDR1 MNHEY and CDR2 SVGAGI. The CDR3 is made up of 13 amino acids. In DNA, the CDR3 is TGTGCCAGCAGTTGGCAGGATAATGAAAAACTGTTTTTT. This translates into CASSWQDNEKLFF.

The chain has TRBV29-1 and TRBJ2-3, with 7 bases identical to TRBD2. The CDR3 extends over 14 amino acids. Losses at the gene ends were 7 bases for V and 6 bases for J; bases not matched to a gene: 13. Germline V gene data show CDR1 as SQVTM and CDR2 as ANQGSEA. The CDR3 sequence is CSDREVNQGDTQYF. CDR3 DNA: TGCAGCGACCGGGAGGTTAACCAAGGGGATACGCAGTATTTT.

The chain combines TRBV7-9 with TRBJ2-1; D remains ambiguous. CDR3 size: 12 residues. The V end was cut by 2 bases, the J end by 6 bases, with 5 bases between. The germline V gene has CDR1 SEHNR and CDR2 FQNEAQ (reference sequence). The CDR3 here is CASSLQANEQFF. For the CDR3, the DNA is TGTGCCAGCAGCTTACAGGCCAATGAGCAGTTCTTC.

The chain uses TRBV5-4 and TRBJ2-5, with D possibly matching TRBD2 (5 bases). V was clipped by 0 bases and J by 3 bases, with 6 bases between them. The CDR3 consists of 13 residues. Germline V gives CDR1 SGHNT, CDR2 YYREEE (reference sequence). The DNA of the CDR3 is TGTGCCAGCAGCTTGGGAGGGAAAGAGACCCAGTACTTC. Its translation is CASSLGGKETQYF.

This chain joins TRBV6-1 and TRBJ2-1; 7 bases fit TRBD1. This CDR3 comprises 11 residues. Germline CDR1 MNHNS, CDR2 SASEGT. Germline trimming cut 1 base from V and 13 bases from J; bases unmatched to any gene: 1. CDR3 bases: TGTGCCAGCAGTGAAGAGGGGGCCCAGTTCTTC. The encoded protein is CASSEEGAQFF.

V usage is TRBV6-5 and J usage is TRBJ2-3; perhaps TRBD1 as D (6 bases). V lost 5 bases and J lost 4, with 10 bases in between. The germline CDR1 and CDR2 sequences are MNHEY and SVGAGI. The CDR3 length is 13 residues. CDR3 nucleotide sequence: TGTGCCAGCAGTACCGGACAGTCAGATACGCAGTATTTT. Translated: CASSTGQSDTQYF.

This clone was observed a single time. J is TRBJ2-1 and V is TRBV9; tentatively, D is TRBD1 (6 bases). Germline V gene sequence: CDR1 SGDLS, CDR2 YYNGEE. The CDR3 is 15 residues long. Trimming cost V 5 bases and J 0 bases, with 12 bases left between them. The CDR3 DNA reads as TGTGCCAGCAGGGCTACAGGGAGCTCCTACAATGAGCAGTTCTTC. It yields the protein CASRATGSSYNEQFF.

The genes are TRBV7-9 and TRBJ2-3; the D gene is possibly TRBD1 (5 bases). This CDR3 is 15 amino acids long. Trimming took off 5 bases at V and 8 bases at J, with 20 bases between the two ends. Germline CDR1 reads SEHNR; CDR2 reads FQNEAQ (reference sequence). This chain's CDR3 is CASSEQDQRGSTQYF. DNA of the CDR3: TGTGCCAGCAGCGAGCAGGATCAAAGGGGTAGTACGCAGTATTTT.

This rearrangement joins TRBV18 to TRBJ2-1, with D possibly being TRBD2 (5 bases). This CDR3 has 16 amino acids. Germline CDR1 reads KGHSH; CDR2 reads LQKENI. V was trimmed by 0 bases and J by 1 base, leaving 10 bases between them. The CDR3, as DNA: TGTGCCAGCTCACCACCAGTGCTAGCATCCTACAATGAGCAGTTCTTC. Amino acid sequence: CASSPPVLASYNEQFF. The entire variable domain, with the rest obtained from reference TRBV18 and TRBJ2-1, is as follows: NAGVMQNPRHLVRRRGQEARLRCSPMKGHSHVYWYRQLPEEGLKFMVYLQKENIIDESGMPKERFSAEFPKEGPSILRIQQVVRGDSAAYFCASSPPVLASYNEQFFGPGTRLTVL.

The chain couples TRBV6-5 to TRBJ1-2; D call uncertain. In germline, CDR1 is MNHEY, CDR2 SVGAGI. Trimming stripped 2 bases from V and 1 base from J, with 11 bases between. This CDR3 has 15 amino acids. For the CDR3, the DNA is TGTGCCAGCAGTTACGCCCCCCAGGATAACTATGGCTACACCTTC. This encodes CASSYAPQDNYGYTF.

A few counts support this clone. The J gene is TRBJ2-1, the V gene TRBV25-1, with 13 bases fitting TRBD2. This CDR3 is built from 16 residues. The germline gives CDR1 MGHDK, CDR2 SYGVNS. Germline trimming cut 6 bases from V and 10 bases from J; bases unmatched to any gene: 12. CDR3 DNA: TGTGCCAGCAGCTGGGGACTAGCGGGGCTCGAGAGGGAGCAGTTCTTC. Its protein product is CASSWGLAGLEREQFF.

V and J are TRBV28 and TRBJ2-5, with 12 bases that match TRBD2. CDR1 and CDR2 from the germline V gene are MDHEN and SYDVKM. There are 16 residues in the CDR3. After removal of 4 bases from V and 2 bases from J, the junction contained 5 bases not matched to a gene. CDR3 DNA: TGTGCCAGCAGTTCCAGACTAGCGGGGGCTCAAGAGACCCAGTACTTC. Translation: CASSSRLAGAQETQYF. The full variable domain, rest sourced from reference TRBV28 and TRBJ2-5, is DVKVTQSSRYLVKRTGEKVFLECVQDMDHENMFWYRQDPGLGLRLIYFSYDVKMKEKGDIPEGYSVSREKKERFSLILESASTNQTSMYLCASSSRLAGAQETQYFGPGTRLLVL.

The chain has TRBV23-1 and TRBJ2-2; no reliable D call. TRBV23-1 is noted as an ORF with a role that remains uncertain. This CDR3 is built from 12 residues. V dropped 6 bases and J dropped 6 bases, with 8 bases sitting between them. CDR3: CASSPLSGELFF. The CDR3, as DNA: TGCGCCAGCAGCCCTCTCTCCGGGGAGCTGTTTTTT.

The gene calls are TRBV2 and TRBJ1-2, with 8 bases identical to TRBD1. The germline gives CDR1 SNHLY, CDR2 FYNNEI. J was trimmed by 8 bases and V by 6 bases; bases with no gene match: 5. This CDR3 spans 12 amino acids. DNA of the CDR3: TGTGCCAGCAGCAGGGGGCCGGAGGGCTACACCTTC. Protein sequence: CASSRGPEGYTF.

This clone was picked up one time. This chain joins TRBV5-1 and TRBJ2-2; D possibly corresponds to TRBD1 (5 bases). Germline V gene lookup returns CDR1 SGHRS and CDR2 YFSETQ. V lost 4 bases, J lost 6 bases, and 16 bases lay in between. The CDR3 spans 15 residues. The CDR3 DNA sequence: TGCGCCAGCAGCACGACAGTCGCCTCGGCCGGGGAGCTGTTTTTT. Translation: CASSTTVASAGELFF.